This T cell receptor (beta chain) was profiled in a study of blood T cell repertoires in COVID-19. Study at large: Sources were T cells, B-cell-depleted T cells, or PBMCs; the material itself was cDNA or gDNA.

Trimming stripped 1 base from V and 0 bases from J, with 10 bases between. Germline CDR1 reads SGHRS; CDR2 reads YFSETQ. The CDR3 runs to 15 residues. Authors' analysis steps: Amplification from reference gene primers served as the basis for estimated nucleated cell counts. This table comes from immunoSEQ multiplex PCR, and its TCRdb copy is limited to in-frame clones, with some not included. V and J calls and clone size are those listed in that table; D and trimming were worked out from the DNA. The table shows about 330,000 clones, with over 80% occurring only once. This receptor was obtained from a young man who had recovered from COVID-19. The chain couples TRBV5-1 to TRBJ1-2; TRBD1 is a possible D gene (6 bases). The specimen was PBMCs or T cells enriched from blood (not recorded which). This CDR3 reads CASSLSTGTNYGYTF. The CDR3 coding sequence is TGCGCCAGCAGCTTGTCGACAGGAACTAACTATGGCTACACCTTC.